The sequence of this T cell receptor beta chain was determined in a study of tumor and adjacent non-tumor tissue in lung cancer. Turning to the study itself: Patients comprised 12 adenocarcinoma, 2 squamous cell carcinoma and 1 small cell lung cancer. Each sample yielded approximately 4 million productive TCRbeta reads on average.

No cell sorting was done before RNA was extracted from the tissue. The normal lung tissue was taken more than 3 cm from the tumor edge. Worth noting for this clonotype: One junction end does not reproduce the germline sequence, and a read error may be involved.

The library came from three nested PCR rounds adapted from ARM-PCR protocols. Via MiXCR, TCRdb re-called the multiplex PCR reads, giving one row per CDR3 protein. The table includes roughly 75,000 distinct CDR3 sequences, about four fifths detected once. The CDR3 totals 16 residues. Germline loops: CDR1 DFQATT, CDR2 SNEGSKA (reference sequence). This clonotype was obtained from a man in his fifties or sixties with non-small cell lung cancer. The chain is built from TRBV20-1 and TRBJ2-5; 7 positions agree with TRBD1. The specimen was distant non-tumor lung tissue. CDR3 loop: CGAKQGPGSSSETQYF. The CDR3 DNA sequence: TGCGGTGCTAAACAGGGGCCGGGATCATCGTCGGAGACCCAGTACTTC.